The T cell receptor beta chain described here comes from a study of shared clonotypes between healthy human individuals. Findings and caveats of the study: The researchers took only blood, and tissue repertoires probably look different. Naive subsets usually exceeded memory subsets in estimated richness.

Only in-frame clones appear in the TCRdb table, and some are missing; sequencing was by immunoSEQ multiplex PCR. Here the sample spans about 1.1 million clones, 75% to 85% being singletons. Points on this clone: Its antigen is as yet unknown.

All participating donors were Caucasian adults from Nashville, Tennessee. V gave up 7 bases and J gave up 4 bases, with 14 bases separating them. Germline-derived CDR1 and CDR2 are SNHLY and FYNNEI. The CDR3 totals 14 residues. The sequence was obtained from a man aged 18-30 years in good health. Some clones in this sample may be carry-over from other donors' samples. The chain is built from TRBV2 and TRBJ1-3; D is uncertain. The source material was memory CD4+ T cells from PBMCs. The subset: CD45RA-negative fraction. The CDR3 protein is CASNRTPSGNTIYF. The CDR3 nucleotides are TGTGCCAGCAATCGGACTCCCTCGGGAAACACCATATATTTT.